This T cell receptor (beta chain) was captured by sequencing in a study of T cells in Graves' hyperthyroidism and ophthalmopathy. Study background: Peripheral blood was collected at initial diagnosis, before any treatment.

The CDR3 sequence is 14 residues long. Germline CDR1 LGHNT, CDR2 FRNRAP. The V end lost 5 bases, the J end lost 6 bases, and 14 bases lay between the germline ends. In making diagnoses, clinical symptoms, serum thyroxine and TRAb, thyroid ultrasound and orbital computed tomography were all used. Template material for amplifying TCR beta CDR3 regions consisted of RNA transcripts. Primed by the HTBI set, a first-round RT-PCR was run on the TCR CDR3. TCRdb passed the multiplex PCR reads through MiXCR, listing each CDR3 protein once. The sample consists of 600,000 or so distinct CDR3 sequences, 12% to 15% of them appearing once. On this clonotype itself: Its antigen is unidentified.

Study-level points and caveats: Blood also showed most of the thyroid clonotypes that were expanded above 0.001.

V usage is TRBV12-5 and J usage is TRBJ2-1; D is ambiguous. The clonotype originates from a woman under 30 with Graves' ophthalmopathy. The sample consisted of blood. The CDR3, as DNA: TGTGCTAGTGGTCCTTTCCCCGGCGCCAATGAGCAGTTCTTC. Its translation: CASGPFPGANEQFF.